This T cell receptor beta chain emerged from a study of early T cells in non-severe SARS-CoV-2 infection. Background on the study: Sequenced bulk RNA came from whole blood that was unsorted, and chains were unpaired. Study results and caveats: VDJdb matching favored anti-spike CD8 responses, missing private and CD4 specificities.

CDR3 size: 19 residues. CDR1 is SGDLS, CDR2 YYNGEE, per germline. V gave up 0 bases and J gave up 4 bases; unmatched junction bases: 14. Unique molecular identifiers were affixed to single, distinct cDNA molecules. Each CDR3 protein is one row after TCRdb ran MiXCR on the 5' RACE reads. The table has tens of thousands of distinct CDR3 sequences, under 15% seen once. Worth noting for this clonotype: Antigen specificity is unknown.

This TCR was recovered from an adult who was a healthcare worker with PCR-confirmed SARS-CoV-2 infection or an uninfected control (not recorded which). Sequenced: whole blood. V usage is TRBV9 and J usage is TRBJ2-1, with TRBD2 matching over 9 bases. In nucleotides, the CDR3 is TGTGCCAGCAGCGTAGACGGTAGGTCGGGACTAGCAGTTTACAATGAGCAGTTCTTC. Translation gives CASSVDGRSGLAVYNEQFF. Together with reference TRBV9 and TRBJ2-1, the CDR3 gives the full variable domain: DSGVTQTPKHLITATGQRVTLRCSPRSGDLSVYWYQQSLDQGLQFLIQYYNGEERAKGNILERFSAQQFPDLHSELNLSSLELGDSALYFCASSVDGRSGLAVYNEQFFGPGTRLTVL.